This T cell receptor beta chain came from a study of shared clonotypes between healthy human individuals. Study-wide results and limits: The study's rarefaction showed incomplete sorted-subset sequencing despite large depth.

Trimming cost V 5 bases and J 6 bases; bases outside gene matches: 10. The CDR3 is 15 residues long. Germline assignment: CDR1 LNHDA and CDR2 SQIVND (reference sequence). Sequenced by immunoSEQ multiplex PCR; TCRdb stores in-frame clones only, minus some. The sample lists 2,500,000 or so clones, 90% to 95% occurring once. A note on this clone: What it binds is unknown.

The chain joins TRBV19 to TRBJ1-5, with 7 bases matching TRBD1. The sequencing input was naive CD4+ T cells sorted from blood. Subset noted: CD45RA+ positively selected. The TCR was taken from a man aged 18 to 29 in good health. CDR3 coding DNA: TGTGCCAGTAGTCTAACGACAGGGTACGGTCAGCCCCAGCATTTT. Protein: CASSLTTGYGQPQHF.